This T cell receptor beta chain was observed in a study of sequential checkpoint blockade in melanoma. Whole-study context: DNA from over 80 pretreatment tumor samples underwent TCRβ immunosequencing.

Germline V gene lookup returns CDR1 MNHGY and CDR2 SAAAGT. V lost 2 bases, J lost 4 bases, and 15 bases lay in between. The CDR3 loop spans 15 amino acids. Sequencing used immunoSEQ multiplex PCR; TCRdb keeps in-frame clones, though not all of them. The table shows about 6,400 clones, with 15% to 20% occurring only once. Documented treatment: randomized to nivolumab then ipilimumab (arm A) or the reverse (arm B). This clone has more than one count but fewer than ten. The receptor was isolated from a human donor with melanoma. The source was tumor tissue (inferred from file names), collected from a patient given nivolumab and ipilimumab in sequence. The chain links TRBV6-8 to TRBJ2-7, with D possibly being TRBD2 (5 bases). The CDR3 DNA reads TGTGCCAGCAGTTACATCCTAGCCCATCATTACGAGCAGTACTTC. As protein: CASSYILAHHYEQYF.